The following is a T cell receptor beta chain sequence with its context. Per germline, CDR1 SGHAT and CDR2 FQNNGV. V dropped 5 bases and J dropped 0; count of bases not matched to a gene: 5. CDR3 length: 17 amino acids. These data come from a study of response to subunit inactivated influenza vaccine. TCRdb re-analysed the RT-PCR reads in MiXCR, keeping a single row per CDR3 protein. The sample lists 500,000 to 550,000 distinct CDR3 sequences; around a quarter were seen once. This same sample was also part of a study on T cells expressing NK-cell markers. That paper adds: Making the TCR beta cDNA relied on 5'RACE template switching with UMIs. Underlying the TCR beta repertoires were sorted CD3+CD56+NKG2C+, CD3+CD56+NKG2C- and CD3+CD56-NKG2C+ T cells. There were several donors in whom these clonotypes also led the CD3+CD56-NKG2C+ fraction.

The sequence came from a man aged 50 or older who received an inactivated influenza vaccine. Specimen: CD4+ T cells sorted from PBMCs, collected about 11 days after vaccination. The V and J genes are TRBV11-2 and TRBJ2-5, with 14 bases fitting TRBD2. CDR3 region: CASSPRTSGGNQETQYF. Here the CDR3 DNA reads TGTGCCAGCAGCCCACGGACTAGCGGGGGGAACCAAGAGACCCAGTACTTC.